This T cell receptor (beta chain) comes out of a study of T cell responses to AZD1222 COVID-19 vaccine. Findings of the study overall: Only six or seven AZD1222 recipients tested seropositive at baseline. Targeting of unmutated variant regions was reportedly seen in nearly half of spike-specific TCRs.

In regard to this clone: Its antigen is undetermined.

Clones were sequenced by immunoSEQ multiplex PCR, and TCRdb holds only the in-frame ones, with some missing. Here the sample spans tens of thousands of clones, 80% to 90% being singletons. The ends lost 6 bases at V and 6 bases at J; junction bases unmatched: 18. The CDR3 is 17 amino acids. Germline assignment: CDR1 LNHDA and CDR2 SQIVND (reference sequence). This clonotype originated in an adult who received the AZD1222 COVID-19 vaccine. This specimen was peripheral blood, taken 28 days after the second AZD1222 dose. V gene TRBV19 combines with J gene TRBJ2-5; 8 positions match TRBD1. The CDR3 protein is CASSLGSETGVRQTQYF. The CDR3 nucleotides read TGTGCCAGTAGCCTTGGGTCCGAGACAGGGGTTCGGCAGACCCAGTACTTC.